These 30 T cell receptor beta chains share one sample of origin, sequenced in a study of shared clonotypes between healthy human individuals. Sequencing used immunoSEQ multiplex PCR; TCRdb keeps in-frame clones, though not all of them. Found here are almost 750,000 clones, approximately 77% of them singletons; the top ten hold under 2%. Input material: memory CD4+ T cells sorted from blood. Subset of the sample: CD45RA-negative fraction. Source of these receptors: a woman in her 30s in good health.

This chain uses TRBV10-2 with TRBJ1-4; D is perhaps TRBD1 (5 bases). The V end was cut by 6 bases, the J end by 8 bases, with 19 bases between. The germline CDR1 and CDR2 sequences are WSHSY and SAAADI. This CDR3 spans 15 amino acids. The DNA for the CDR3 is TGCGCCAGCAGCAAACCCTCGGGGGGTAGGGAAAAACTGTTTTTT. Amino acids: CASSKPSGGREKLFF.

The chain links TRBV7-2 to TRBJ2-1; D unclear. The germline gives CDR1 SGHTA, CDR2 FQGNSA. The CDR3 has 15 amino acids. The ends were cut back, 1 base at V and 0 bases at J, with 7 bases in the middle. The CDR3 DNA sequence: TGTGCCAGCAGCTTAGACCCGAACTCCTACAATGAGCAGTTCTTC. Translating gives CASSLDPNSYNEQFF.

This chain uses TRBV11-2 with TRBJ2-7, with 7 bases aligning to TRBD2. CDR1 is SGHAT and CDR2 is FQNNGV in the germline V gene. The CDR3 is made up of 14 amino acids. The V gene end was trimmed by 4 bases and the J gene end by 5 bases; junction bases not matched to a gene: 8. CDR3 sequence reads: CASSWGGGLDEQYF. The CDR3 DNA reads as TGTGCCAGCAGCTGGGGGGGAGGTCTTGACGAGCAGTACTTC.

The CDR3 DNA reads TGTGCCAGCAGCCCCCATATGGGGCAAGAGACCCAGTACTTC. Translated, it gives CASSPHMGQETQYF. The chain links TRBV9 to TRBJ2-5; no firm D call. Germline-derived CDR1 and CDR2 are SGDLS and YYNGEE. V was pared by 4 bases and J by 2 bases, with 12 bases between. The CDR3 covers 14 residues.

This clone was seen more than once but under ten times. The chain recombines TRBV5-1 with TRBJ2-4, with 7 positions matching TRBD2. V dropped 4 bases and J dropped 9; count of bases not matched to a gene: 16. The CDR3 is 16 amino acids. From germline, CDR1 is SGHRS and CDR2 YFSETQ. CDR3 DNA: TGCGCCAGCAGCCCGGGATGGGAGGGCCTTCAGGGCATTCAGTACTTC. Translation: CASSPGWEGLQGIQYF.

This chain joins TRBV5-4 and TRBJ2-3, with D unclear. Germline V gene data show CDR1 as SGHNT and CDR2 as YYREEE (reference sequence). V lost 5 bases and J 6 bases, leaving 10 bases between the germline ends. This CDR3 is built from 12 residues. The CDR3 DNA reads as TGTGCCAGCAGTTTCTATGAGGATACGCAGTATTTT. This codes for CASSFYEDTQYF.

The rearrangement uses TRBV14 and TRBJ2-7; no definite D call. Deletions cut 2 bases from V and 1 base from J, with 9 bases between. The CDR3 covers 14 residues. Per germline, CDR1 SGHDN and CDR2 FVKESK. CDR3 nucleotide sequence: TGTGCCAGCAGCCAATTTTGGCAGTCCTACGAGCAGTACTTC. Protein sequence: CASSQFWQSYEQYF.

This clone was seen a single time. This rearrangement joins TRBV30 to TRBJ2-5; the D is unclear. V lost 4 bases, J lost 5 bases, and 8 bases lay in between. This CDR3 comprises 11 residues. Per the germline V gene, CDR1 is GTSNPN and CDR2 is SVGIG (reference sequence). CDR3 coding DNA: TGTGCCTGGAACGTCGTGGAGACCCAGTACTTC. This codes for CAWNVVETQYF.

This rearrangement joins TRBV6-1 to TRBJ1-5; TRBD1 is a possible D gene (5 bases). Germline V CDR1 and CDR2: MNHNS, SASEGT. The CDR3 totals 14 residues. The V and J ends lost 6 bases and 5 bases respectively, with 14 bases between them. CDR3 in DNA: TGTGCCAGCAGAAGAGGGCTGGGGGATCAGCCCCAGCATTTT. Translation: CASRRGLGDQPQHF.

CDR3 sequence (DNA): TGTGCCAGCAGTCTAGCGGGAGTAGAAGAGACCCAGTACTTC. It codes for CASSLAGVEETQYF. The gene calls are TRBV28 and TRBJ2-5; 10 bases line up with TRBD2. The germline CDR1 and CDR2 sequences are MDHEN and SYDVKM. Unmatched junction bases numbered 3, after V lost 5 bases and J lost 3 bases. The CDR3 runs 14 residues.

This clone was seen ten or more times. The chain couples TRBV19 to TRBJ2-6, with D unresolved. V was shortened by 3 bases and J by 0 bases, with 9 bases between the two germline ends. Germline V CDR1 and CDR2: LNHDA, SQIVND (reference sequence). The CDR3 sequence is 16 residues long. The CDR3, as DNA: TGTGCCAGTAGTATGATAGTTAGCTCTGGGGCCAACGTCCTGACTTTC. Amino acids: CASSMIVSSGANVLTF.

The J gene is TRBJ2-7, the V gene TRBV2; 13 bases map to TRBD2. Losses at the gene ends were 7 bases for V and 3 bases for J; bases not matched to a gene: 6. Germline assignment: CDR1 SNHLY and CDR2 FYNNEI. CDR3 size: 15 residues. The CDR3 protein is CASKAGLAGFYEQYF. The DNA of the CDR3 is TGTGCCAGCAAGGCGGGACTAGCGGGATTCTACGAGCAGTACTTC.

This sequence joins TRBV25-1 and TRBJ1-4; 9 nucleotides line up with TRBD1. With 2 bases clipped from V and 5 bases from J, the junction kept 6 bases outside the gene matches. The CDR3 contains 16 residues. Germline V gene lookup returns CDR1 MGHDK and CDR2 SYGVNS. Here the CDR3 reads CASSEKAGQGNEKLFF. The CDR3 region has the DNA TGTGCCAGCAGTGAAAAGGCCGGACAGGGGAATGAAAAACTGTTTTTT.

The chain is built from TRBV30 and TRBJ2-7; D is perhaps TRBD2 (6 bases). The germline V and J ends were trimmed by 2 bases and 5 bases, with 13 bases remaining between them. Per germline, CDR1 GTSNPN and CDR2 SVGIG (reference sequence). The CDR3 totals 13 residues. As DNA, the CDR3 is TGTGCCTGGAGTCGGGACGGCGGGGACGAGCAGTACTTC. It encodes CAWSRDGGDEQYF.

This sequence joins TRBV18 and TRBJ1-1; 9 bases align to TRBD1. The J segment lost 6 bases and the V segment lost 5 bases, leaving 7 bases of the junction unmatched. Germline V lookup: CDR1 KGHSH, CDR2 LQKENI. This CDR3 is built from 14 residues. Written as DNA, the CDR3 is TGTGCCAGCTCAGCTGACCGACAGGGGGCTGAAGCTTTCTTT. Amino acids: CASSADRQGAEAFF. Using reference TRBV18 and TRBJ1-1 for the parts outside the CDR3, the full variable domain is NAGVMQNPRHLVRRRGQEARLRCSPMKGHSHVYWYRQLPEEGLKFMVYLQKENIIDESGMPKERFSAEFPKEGPSILRIQQVVRGDSAAYFCASSADRQGAEAFFGQGTRLTVV.

A note on this clone: One junction end disagrees with the germline gene, perhaps due to a read error. V gene TRBV5-1 combines with J gene TRBJ1-1; 7 nucleotides line up with TRBD1. Looked up from germline, CDR1 is SGHRS and CDR2 is YFSETQ. This CDR3 contains 15 residues. The CDR3 loop reads CASSLGQHKNTEAFF. CDR3 DNA sequence: TGCGCCAGCAGTTTGGGACAGCATAAGAACACTGAAGCTTTCTTT.

This clone has only a few counts. The chain has TRBV18 and TRBJ1-2; no reliable D call. Germline lookup yields CDR1 KGHSH and CDR2 LQKENI. This CDR3 is 14 amino acids long. V was pared by 2 bases and J by 0 bases, with 7 bases between. CDR3 residues: CASSPGRTNYGYTF. CDR3 in DNA: TGTGCCAGCTCACCAGGACGGACTAACTATGGCTACACCTTC.

This clone was observed a handful of times. V gene TRBV29-1 combines with J gene TRBJ2-4, with D possibly TRBD2 on 5 matching bases. The CDR3 spans 14 residues. The V end was cut by 4 bases, the J end by 6 bases, with 16 bases between. The germline CDR1 and CDR2 sequences are SQVTM and ANQGSEA. The CDR3 region has the DNA TGCAGCGTTGTGAGTAGGACTTTGACAAACATTCAGTACTTC. Its protein product is CSVVSRTLTNIQYF. Variable domain in full (rest from reference TRBV29-1 and TRBJ2-4): SAVISQKPSRDICQRGTSLTIQCQVDSQVTMMFWYRQQPGQSLTLIATANQGSEATYESGFVIDKFPISRPNLTFSTLTVSNMSPEDSSIYLCSVVSRTLTNIQYFGAGTRLSVL.

CDR3 sequence: CASSKEGRGGSNYGYTF. In DNA form, the CDR3 reads TGTGCCAGCAGCAAAGAAGGCAGGGGTGGGTCTAACTATGGCTACACCTTC. The chain carries TRBV21-1 and TRBJ1-2; the table's D call, TRBD1, has no DNA check behind it. TRBV21-1 is tagged as a pseudogene. The CDR3 sequence is 17 residues long.

The chain is built from TRBV15 and TRBJ1-1, with D uncertain. Per the germline V gene, CDR1 is LNHNV and CDR2 is YYDKDF (reference sequence). The CDR3 runs 13 residues. With 1 base removed from V and 0 bases from J, the gap between germline ends came to 3 bases. CDR3 protein: CATSRAVNTEAFF. CDR3 in DNA: TGTGCCACCAGCAGAGCGGTGAACACTGAAGCTTTCTTT.

For this clone: The identical CDR3 is also encoded by other nucleotide sequences in the sample. The chain combines TRBV18 with TRBJ2-3, with D hard to call. V was clipped by 0 bases and J by 6 bases, with 7 bases between them. The CDR3 runs 13 residues. Per the germline V gene, CDR1 is KGHSH and CDR2 is LQKENI. In DNA, the CDR3 is TGTGCCAGCTCACCACCGGGAACGGATACGCAGTATTTT. This gives the protein CASSPPGTDTQYF.

This clone was picked up one time. The rearrangement joins TRBV6-5 to TRBJ2-7; TRBD2 aligns across 9 bases. The junction had 10 bases not matched to a gene; V was cut back by 6 bases and J by 4 bases. This CDR3 is built from 15 residues. Per the germline V gene, CDR1 is MNHEY and CDR2 is SVGAGI. The CDR3 is CASSRFSGSSYEQYF. Here the CDR3 DNA reads TGTGCCAGCAGCCGTTTTAGCGGGAGTTCATACGAGCAGTACTTC.

The J gene is TRBJ2-2, the V gene TRBV7-8; D may be TRBD1 (5 bases). The CDR3 runs 14 residues. Germline CDR1 reads SGHVS; CDR2 reads FQNEAQ. Trimming took off 0 bases at V and 5 bases at J, with 7 bases between the two ends. CDR3 nucleotides: TGTGCCAGCAGCTTAGCTGGACATACCGGGGAGCTGTTTTTT. Protein: CASSLAGHTGELFF. The full variable domain, completed using reference TRBV7-8 and TRBJ2-2, is GAGVSQSPRYKVAKRGQDVALRCDPISGHVSLFWYQQALGQGPEFLTYFQNEAQLDKSGLPSDRFFAERPEGSVSTLKIQRTQQEDSAVYLCASSLAGHTGELFFGEGSRLTVL.

V is TRBV5-1 and J is TRBJ2-1; possibly TRBD2 for D (6 bases). Germline V gene sequence: CDR1 SGHRS, CDR2 YFSETQ. The CDR3 is 14 residues long. Trimming removed 5 bases at V and 0 bases at J, with 9 bases between. The CDR3 sequence: CASRVADSYNEQFF. CDR3 DNA sequence: TGCGCCAGCAGGGTAGCGGACTCCTACAATGAGCAGTTCTTC. Full variable domain (remainder filled in from reference TRBV5-1 and TRBJ2-1): KAGVTQTPRYLIKTRGQQVTLSCSPISGHRSVSWYQQTPGQGLQFLFEYFSETQRNKGNFPGRFSGRQFSNSRSEMNVSTLELGDSALYLCASRVADSYNEQFFGPGTRLTVL.

This sequence joins TRBV6-1 and TRBJ1-3; D unclear. Per the germline V gene, CDR1 is MNHNS and CDR2 is SASEGT. The V and J ends lost 7 bases and 4 bases respectively, with 8 bases between them. The CDR3 is 12 residues long. CDR3 sequence reads: CASMQDGNTIYF. CDR3 coding DNA: TGTGCCAGCATGCAGGACGGAAACACCATATATTTT.

Only one count was recorded for this clone. V and J are TRBV28 and TRBJ1-5, with D possibly matching TRBD1 (6 bases). Trimming cost V 7 bases and J 2 bases, with 12 bases left between them. Germline V gives CDR1 MDHEN, CDR2 SYDVKM. This CDR3 region has 14 residues. CDR3 loop: CASTGGYGNQPQHF. The CDR3 bases are TGTGCCAGCACTGGGGGCTATGGCAATCAGCCCCAGCATTTT.

The chain carries TRBV7-2 and TRBJ2-5, with 8 bases aligning to TRBD2. The CDR3 runs 14 residues. Losses at the gene ends were 2 bases for V and 5 bases for J; bases not matched to a gene: 4. Per germline, CDR1 SGHTA and CDR2 FQGNSA. The CDR3 loop is CASSLSGRAETQYF. The CDR3 region has the DNA TGTGCCAGCAGCTTAAGCGGGAGAGCCGAGACCCAGTACTTC.

The chain joins TRBV6-8 to TRBJ2-3; 7 bases map to TRBD2. V lost 5 bases and J lost 4; bases outside the gene matches: 9. This CDR3 is 15 amino acids long. CDR1 MNHGY and CDR2 SAAAGT come from the germline V gene. As DNA, the CDR3 is TGTGCCAGCAGTCTTCGGACTAGATTGCCAGATACGCAGTATTTT. This codes for CASSLRTRLPDTQYF.

The chain links TRBV29-1 to TRBJ2-3, with D possibly called TRBD1 or TRBD2 (5 bases each). V was cut by 6 bases and J by 4 bases, with 14 bases left in between. The CDR3 sequence is 13 residues long. Germline CDR1 and CDR2: SQVTM and ANQGSEA. CDR3 DNA: TGCAGCGTGGGTATTGGGGGATCAGATACGCAGTATTTT. Translation: CSVGIGGSDTQYF.

The chain joins TRBV27 to TRBJ1-3; D unresolved. The CDR3 consists of 15 residues. CDR1 is MNHEY, CDR2 SMNVEV, per germline (reference sequence). V was clipped by 5 bases and J by 0 bases, with 11 bases between them. The CDR3 sequence: CASSEFSGSGNTIYF. CDR3 nucleotides: TGTGCCAGCAGTGAGTTCAGTGGCTCTGGAAACACCATATATTTT.